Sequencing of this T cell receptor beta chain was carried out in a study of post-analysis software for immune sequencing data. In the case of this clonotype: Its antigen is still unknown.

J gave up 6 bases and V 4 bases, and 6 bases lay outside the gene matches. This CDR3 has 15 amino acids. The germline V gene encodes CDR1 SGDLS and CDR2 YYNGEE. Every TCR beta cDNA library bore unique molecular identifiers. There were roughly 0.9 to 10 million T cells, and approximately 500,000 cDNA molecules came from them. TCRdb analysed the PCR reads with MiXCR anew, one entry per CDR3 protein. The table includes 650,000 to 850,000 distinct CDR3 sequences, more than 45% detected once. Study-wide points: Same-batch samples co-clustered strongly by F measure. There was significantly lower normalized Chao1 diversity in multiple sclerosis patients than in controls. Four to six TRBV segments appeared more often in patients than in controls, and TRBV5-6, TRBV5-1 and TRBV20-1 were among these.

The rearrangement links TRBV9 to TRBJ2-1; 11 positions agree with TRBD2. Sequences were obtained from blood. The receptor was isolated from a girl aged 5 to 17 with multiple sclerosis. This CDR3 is CASSFGTSGANEQFF. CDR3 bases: TGTGCCAGCAGCTTCGGGACTAGCGGAGCCAATGAGCAGTTCTTC.